What follows are 18 T cell receptor beta chains derived from one specimen sequenced in a study of T cell repertoires in ileal Crohn's disease. TCRdb keeps only in-frame clones here, not all; method: immunoSEQ multiplex PCR. The table includes some 8,000 clones, around 81% detected once. The sequenced material came from ileal tissue. The receptors derive from an adult with Crohn's disease.

This chain joins TRBV21-1 and TRBJ1-5; TRBD1, the table's D call, lacks a check against the DNA. TRBV21-1 is classified as a pseudogene. This CDR3 region has 16 residues. The CDR3 here is CASRSRTTYSNQPQHF. CDR3 bases: TGTGCCAGCAGATCGCGGACAACTTATAGCAATCAGCCCCAGCATTTT.

The genes are TRBV4-2 and TRBJ2-1; 7 bases agree with TRBD2. This CDR3 region has 15 residues. The ends lost 0 bases at V and 15 bases at J; junction bases unmatched: 14. Germline loops: CDR1 LGHNA, CDR2 YNFKEQ. The CDR3 protein is CASSQEGWREFLRFF. CDR3 in DNA: TGTGCCAGCAGCCAAGAAGGCTGGCGGGAGTTTTTAAGGTTCTTC.

The genes are TRBV4-2 and TRBJ2-6; 8 bases line up with TRBD1. The CDR3 covers 18 residues. Unmatched junction bases numbered 5, after V lost 1 base and J lost 0 bases. The germline CDR1 and CDR2 sequences are LGHNA and YNFKEQ. This CDR3 reads CASSQADQGASGANVLTF. In DNA form, the CDR3 reads TGTGCCAGCAGCCAAGCCGACCAGGGGGCCTCTGGGGCCAACGTCCTGACTTTC.

This clone was detected once. The rearrangement joins TRBV5-6 to TRBJ1-3; 8 positions match TRBD1. Germline loops: CDR1 SGHDT, CDR2 YYEEEE. This CDR3 has 17 amino acids. V shed 4 bases, J shed 1 base, and the junction held 10 bases outside the gene matches. The CDR3 DNA is TGTGCCAGCAGCCCCGGACAGGGTGGATGGTCTGGAAACACCATATATTTT. Its protein is CASSPGQGGWSGNTIYF.

J is TRBJ2-7 and V is TRBV5-5; 7 bases are shared with TRBD1. The CDR3 sequence is 14 residues long. Germline V lookup: CDR1 SGHKS, CDR2 YYEKEE (reference sequence). V was pared by 4 bases and J by 7 bases, with 11 bases of the junction left unmatched. The CDR3 nucleotides are TGTGCCAGCAGCCGGGGACAGAGTTCTTGGGAGCAGTACTTC. Protein: CASSRGQSSWEQYF.

The genes are TRBV6-1 and TRBJ1-2; 9 bases are a match to TRBD1. Per germline, CDR1 MNHNS and CDR2 SASEGT. CDR3 size: 13 residues. The J segment lost 8 bases and the V segment lost 4 bases, leaving 5 bases of the junction unmatched. The chain's CDR3 is CASSGQGEGGYTF. CDR3 coding DNA: TGTGCCAGCAGTGGACAGGGGGAAGGGGGCTACACCTTC.

This clone was recorded a few times. This chain links TRBV7-9 with TRBJ2-2, with D possibly matching TRBD2 (6 bases). The germline V gene encodes CDR1 SEHNR and CDR2 FQNEAQ (reference sequence). The CDR3 spans 15 residues. V lost 6 bases and J lost 6, with 17 bases in between. The CDR3: CASRGTAGSAGELFF. DNA of the CDR3: TGTGCCAGCAGAGGGACCGCGGGGTCCGCCGGGGAGCTGTTTTTT.

The chain links TRBV5-5 to TRBJ1-4, with 7 bases identical to TRBD1. CDR3 size: 15 residues. Germline CDR1 SGHKS, CDR2 YYEKEE (reference sequence). The junction had 7 bases not matched to a gene; V was cut back by 0 bases and J by 8 bases. The CDR3 nucleotides read TGTGCCAGCAGCTTGGAGAGAAGGGGGCTCGAAAAACTGTTTTTT. It yields the protein CASSLERRGLEKLFF.

This clone was recorded once. The J gene is TRBJ2-1, the V gene TRBV30, with TRBD2 as a possible D gene (7 bases). V shed 8 bases and J shed 11 bases, with 16 bases lying between them. Per the germline V gene, CDR1 is GTSNPN and CDR2 is SVGIG (reference sequence). This CDR3 is 11 amino acids long. CDR3 loop: CAQAGGGQQFF. CDR3 coding DNA: TGTGCCCAAGCAGGCGGGGGCCAGCAGTTCTTC. Combining the CDR3 with reference TRBV30 and TRBJ2-1 gives the whole variable domain SQTIHQWPATLVQPVGSPLSLECTVEGTSNPNLYWYRQAAGRGLQLLFYSVGIGQISSEVPQNLSASRPQDRQFILSSKKLLLSDSGFYLCAQAGGGQQFFGPGTRLTVL.

The chain carries TRBV6-6 and TRBJ2-5; perhaps TRBD2 as D (6 bases). V dropped 5 bases and J dropped 2 bases, with 15 bases sitting between them. There are 15 residues in the CDR3. Germline CDR1 MNHNY, CDR2 SVGAGI (reference sequence). DNA for the CDR3: TGTGCCAGCAGTCCTGGGGGGATAGGACAAGAGACCCAGTACTTC. Protein: CASSPGGIGQETQYF.

This sequence joins TRBV25-1 and TRBJ2-4, with D unclear. The CDR3 runs to 15 residues. The germline V gene encodes CDR1 MGHDK and CDR2 SYGVNS. Trimming took off 2 bases at V and 2 bases at J, with 10 bases between the two ends. DNA of the CDR3: TGTGCCAGCAGTGAAAGGGTAAAACCCAAAAACATTCAGTACTTC. Protein sequence: CASSERVKPKNIQYF.

The genes are TRBV6-1 and TRBJ2-7; possible D gene TRBD1, 7 bases. Between the trimmed V and J ends, which lost 6 bases and 6 bases, there was a span of 15 bases. This CDR3 has 13 residues. CDR1 and CDR2 from the germline V gene are MNHNS and SASEGT. Here the CDR3 DNA reads TGTGCCAGCAGGGCCAGGGGGGACGGCGAGCAGTACTTC. Residues: CASRARGDGEQYF.

The chain carries TRBV7-8 and TRBJ2-7; no reliable D call. In germline, CDR1 is SGHVS, CDR2 FQNEAQ. The V end lost 4 bases, the J end lost 0 bases, and 16 bases lay between the germline ends. This CDR3 region has 16 residues. CDR3 nucleotides: TGTGCCAGCAGCTCCCCCCTTTACCCTAGCTCCTACGAGCAGTACTTC. Protein sequence: CASSSPLYPSSYEQYF.

The genes are TRBV7-2 and TRBJ2-2; no reliable D call. Germline CDR1 and CDR2: SGHTA and FQGNSA. Deletions cut 1 base from V and 2 bases from J, with 5 bases between. The CDR3 runs 14 residues. CDR3 nucleotide sequence: TGTGCCAGCAGCTTAGGTTTAAACACCGGGGAGCTGTTTTTT. This codes for CASSLGLNTGELFF.

About this clone itself: Other DNA sequences within the sample encode an identical CDR3. The chain combines TRBV19 with TRBJ2-7; D is unresolved. V gave up 0 bases and J gave up 0 bases, with 3 bases separating them. The CDR3 runs 13 residues. Germline V gene sequence: CDR1 LNHDA, CDR2 SQIVND (reference sequence). The CDR3 region is CASSIDSSYEQYF. Here the CDR3 DNA reads TGTGCCAGTAGTATAGACAGCTCCTACGAGCAGTACTTC. Filled out from reference TRBV19 and TRBJ2-7, the complete variable domain reads DGGITQSPKYLFRKEGQNVTLSCEQNLNHDAMYWYRQDPGQGLRLIYYSQIVNDFQKGDIAEGYSVSREKKESFPLTVTSAQKNPTAFYLCASSIDSSYEQYFGPGTRLTVT.

The chain carries TRBV7-2 and TRBJ2-7, with 9 bases lining up with TRBD2. V shed 0 bases and J 7 bases; nucleotides not matched to a gene: 4. Germline loops: CDR1 SGHTA, CDR2 FQGNSA. The length of the CDR3 is 14 residues. The CDR3 DNA follows: TGTGCCAGCAGCTTAGCGTTAGCGGGAGTGGAGCAGTACTTC. This gives the protein CASSLALAGVEQYF.

The chain carries TRBV4-3 and TRBJ1-5; TRBD1 is a possible D gene (6 bases). The CDR3 sequence is 13 residues long. Germline loops: CDR1 LGHNA, CDR2 YSLEER. V lost 4 bases and J lost 13, with 17 bases in between. CDR3 DNA sequence: TGCGCCAGCAGCCGGGCCCTGACAGGACAGCAGCATTTT. This encodes CASSRALTGQQHF.

The count of this clone is one. The chain links TRBV28 to TRBJ2-2; perhaps TRBD1 as D (6 bases). Trimming removed 4 bases at V and 2 bases at J, with 11 bases between. CDR3 size: 15 residues. Germline loops: CDR1 MDHEN, CDR2 SYDVKM. This CDR3 is CASSSGTTNTGELFF. Written as DNA, the CDR3 is TGTGCCAGCAGTTCCGGGACAACCAACACCGGGGAGCTGTTTTTT.